Detailed here is one T cell receptor (beta chain). This record belongs to a study of CD8+CD57+ T cells in acquired aplastic anemia. About the research overall: Roughly 3 ug was the average amount of DNA from sorted CD4+ and CD8+ cells.

From germline, CDR1 is SNHLY and CDR2 FYNNEI. The CDR3 has 15 residues. V lost 2 bases and J lost 4, with 14 bases in between. TCR beta VDJ and CDR3 profiles were obtained from a genomic DNA template. TCRdb re-called the reads with MiXCR, one entry per CDR3 protein. The sample has about 270,000 distinct CDR3 sequences, approximately 56% seen once; the top ten hold less than 10%. Sequenced: sorted CD4+, CD8+, or CD8+CD57+ T cells (not recorded which) from PBMCs. The V call is TRBV2, the J call TRBJ1-1, with a possible D match to TRBD1 (6 bases). The TCR sequence derives from a human donor with severe aplastic anemia or a healthy control (not recorded which). The chain's CDR3 is CASSELGGGGTEAFF. CDR3 bases: TGTGCCAGCAGTGAACTTGGGGGAGGGGGCACTGAAGCTTTCTTT.